The 27 T cell receptor beta chains in this list originate from one sample, sequenced in a study. TCRdb re-analysed the RT-PCR reads in MiXCR, keeping a single row per CDR3 protein. The sample lists almost 700,000 distinct CDR3 sequences; about 14% were seen once. Sequencing used memory CD4+ T cells from blood. The receptors shown here come from a female donor in good health, serving as a healthy control.

This clonotype came up many times. This chain uses TRBV7-2 with TRBJ1-5; perhaps TRBD1 as D (6 bases). The V gene's germline CDR1 is SGHTA and CDR2 FQGNSA. The length of the CDR3 is 13 residues. V lost 5 bases, J lost 5 bases, and 10 bases lay in between. The CDR3 here is CASSTRTDQPQHF. The CDR3 bases are TGTGCCAGCAGCACCCGGACAGATCAGCCCCAGCATTTT.

This clonotype turned up a few times. V is TRBV3-1 and J is TRBJ2-7; D may be TRBD1 (6 bases). This CDR3 region has 14 residues. V lost 3 bases to trimming and J lost 6 bases, with 15 bases between them. Per the germline V gene, CDR1 is LGHDT and CDR2 is YNNKEL (reference sequence). CDR3 in DNA: TGTGCCAGCAGCCACCTCGCCCCGGACAGCGAGCAGTACTTC. This sequence encodes CASSHLAPDSEQYF.

This clonotype was counted between two and nine times. This chain links TRBV11-2 with TRBJ2-7; D might be TRBD2 (6 bases). The CDR3 is made up of 16 amino acids. Trimming left V 4 bases short and J 5 bases short, with 21 bases between. The germline V gene has CDR1 SGHAT and CDR2 FQNNGV. The CDR3 nucleotides read TGTGCCAGCAGCTCGCCGGGACTCCGGCGGGGCGACGAGCAGTACTTC. Translating it yields CASSSPGLRRGDEQYF.

There are many counts of this clonotype. The chain employs TRBV7-3 and TRBJ2-5; 9 nucleotides agree with TRBD2. The V gene end was trimmed by 5 bases and the J gene end by 5 bases; junction bases not matched to a gene: 3. The germline V gene has CDR1 SGHTA and CDR2 FQGTGA. CDR3 size: 13 residues. The CDR3 loop reads CASSRGTSETQYF. The CDR3 bases are TGTGCCAGCAGCAGAGGGACTAGCGAGACCCAGTACTTC.

The chain combines TRBV29-1 with TRBJ2-3; the match to TRBD1 covers 10 bases. Unmatched junction bases numbered 4, after V lost 7 bases and J lost 3 bases. Germline CDR1 SQVTM, CDR2 ANQGSEA. The CDR3 runs to 13 residues. The CDR3 nucleotides read TGCAGCGGAGGACAGGGGGAAACAGATACGCAGTATTTT. It translates to CSGGQGETDTQYF.

In this sample, this clonotype turned up a few times. The genes are TRBV4-3 and TRBJ2-3; no firm D call. Germline-derived CDR1 and CDR2 are LGHNA and YSLEER. Trimming cost V 0 bases and J 9 bases, with 10 bases left between them. The CDR3 is 13 residues long. The CDR3: CASSQDRALTQYF. The CDR3 bases are TGCGCCAGCAGCCAAGATCGGGCCCTCACGCAGTATTTT.

This clonotype was recorded at least ten times. V gene TRBV7-2 combines with J gene TRBJ2-1; tentatively, D is TRBD1 or TRBD2 (5 bases each). The CDR3 is 16 amino acids. Trimming took 6 bases from V and 0 from J, leaving 15 bases between them. Germline V lookup: CDR1 SGHTA, CDR2 FQGNSA. CDR3: CASRPGASNSYNEQFF. The CDR3 region has the DNA TGTGCCAGCAGACCCGGGGCTTCCAACTCCTACAATGAGCAGTTCTTC.

This clonotype was counted ten times or more. The V and J genes are TRBV20-1 and TRBJ2-7; unclear D gene. Germline-derived CDR1 and CDR2 are DFQATT and SNEGSKA (reference sequence). Trimming took 5 bases from V and 0 from J, leaving 20 bases between them. The CDR3 sequence is 16 residues long. CDR3 loop: CSAGLSGLWSSYEQYF. The CDR3, as DNA: TGCAGTGCTGGCCTCTCCGGCCTTTGGAGCTCCTACGAGCAGTACTTC.

Many counts were recorded for this clonotype. CDR3 amino acids: CASSYWDRKGVNEQFF. The CDR3 DNA is TGTGCCAGCAGTTACTGGGACAGGAAAGGGGTCAATGAGCAGTTCTTC. This chain links TRBV6-5 with TRBJ2-1, with 8 bases aligning to TRBD1. The CDR3 length is 16 residues. The germline V gene encodes CDR1 MNHEY and CDR2 SVGAGI. The V and J ends lost 1 base and 6 bases, in that order; junction bases with no gene match: 8.

V usage is TRBV18 and J usage is TRBJ2-3, with 7 bases lining up with TRBD1. CDR1 KGHSH and CDR2 LQKENI come from the germline V gene. V trimming: 3 bases; J trimming: 0 bases; junction bases outside the gene matches: 12. The CDR3 runs 18 residues. The CDR3 nucleotides are TGTGCCAGCTCACCCGGATTGGTGGGGACAGTCAGCACAGATACGCAGTATTTT. This sequence encodes CASSPGLVGTVSTDTQYF.

The CDR3 region is CASSLSGGAFGYTF. The CDR3 DNA sequence: TGTGCCAGCAGCTTGTCAGGGGGCGCGTTCGGCTACACCTTC. The rearrangement uses TRBV5-6 and TRBJ1-2, with TRBD1 identical over 8 bases. The CDR3 runs to 14 residues. Germline V gene sequence: CDR1 SGHDT, CDR2 YYEEEE. V lost 1 base, J lost 8 bases, and 7 bases stayed unmatched. The variable domain in full, completed from reference TRBV5-6 and TRBJ1-2, reads DAGVTQSPTHLIKTRGQQVTLRCSPKSGHDTVSWYQQALGQGPQFIFQYYEEEERQRGNFPDRFSGHQFPNYSSELNVNALLLGDSALYLCASSLSGGAFGYTFGSGTRLTVV.

This clonotype was picked up a small number of times. The rearrangement links TRBV4-3 to TRBJ1-2; D is uncertain. V gave up 0 bases and J gave up 5 bases, with 10 bases separating them. CDR1 and CDR2 from the germline V gene are LGHNA and YSLEER. The CDR3 has 14 residues. This chain's CDR3 is CASSQDWADYGYTF. CDR3 sequence (DNA): TGCGCCAGCAGCCAAGATTGGGCAGATTATGGCTACACCTTC.

This clonotype was picked up a small number of times. This chain uses TRBV4-2 with TRBJ1-5, with no clear D. The length of the CDR3 is 16 residues. Trimming shortened V by 0 bases and J by 3 bases, and 12 bases separated the two germline ends. Germline lookup yields CDR1 LGHNA and CDR2 YNFKEQ. The CDR3, as DNA: TGTGCCAGCAGCCAAGAGTTAAGGCACGTCAATCAGCCCCAGCATTTT. Translating gives CASSQELRHVNQPQHF.

The chain links TRBV6-6 to TRBJ2-7, with D perhaps matching TRBD1 or TRBD2 (5 bases each). Germline V gene sequence: CDR1 MNHNY, CDR2 SVGAGI (reference sequence). Trimming stripped 5 bases from V and 9 bases from J, with 11 bases between. The length of the CDR3 is 11 residues. CDR3 in DNA: TGTGCCAGCAGTCGGGACGGTCGGCAGTACTTC. Protein: CASSRDGRQYF.

There are a few counts of this clonotype. V usage is TRBV6-1 and J usage is TRBJ2-1; TRBD1 is a possible D gene (6 bases). V lost 0 bases to trimming and J lost 9 bases, with 18 bases between them. Germline CDR1 is MNHNS and CDR2 is SASEGT. CDR3 size: 16 residues. In DNA form, the CDR3 reads TGTGCCAGCAGTGAAGCCGAGAACAGGGTAGGGGCTGAGCAGTTCTTC. Encoded protein: CASSEAENRVGAEQFF.

The chain has TRBV20-1 and TRBJ1-4, with D hard to call. The CDR3 is made up of 12 amino acids. The V gene lost 5 bases and the J gene lost 6 bases, with 10 bases spanning the gap. The germline V gene encodes CDR1 DFQATT and CDR2 SNEGSKA (reference sequence). CDR3 sequence (DNA): TGCAGTGCTGTTGTCCGCCATGAAAAACTGTTTTTT. Protein product: CSAVVRHEKLFF.

The gene calls are TRBV12-3 or TRBV12-4 and TRBJ1-1; tentative D call: TRBD1 (6 bases). The CDR3 is made up of 14 amino acids. With 5 bases removed from V and 4 bases from J, the gap between germline ends came to 14 bases. For the CDR3, the DNA is TGTGCCAGCAGTCTCCCCCAGGGGTCCACTGAAGCTTTCTTT. Translation: CASSLPQGSTEAFF.

DNA of the CDR3: TGCAGTGCGCCGACAGGGGGGTTCGACGAGCAGTACTTC. Translating gives CSAPTGGFDEQYF. The chain carries TRBV20-1 and TRBJ2-7; TRBD1 agrees at 9 bases. The CDR3 is 13 residues long. Germline V CDR1 and CDR2: DFQATT, SNEGSKA (reference sequence). J was trimmed by 5 bases and V by 6 bases; bases with no gene match: 8.

The J gene is TRBJ1-2, the V gene TRBV6-6; no clear D. V lost 6 bases, J lost 10 bases, and 18 bases lay in between. The CDR3 is 13 amino acids. The germline gives CDR1 MNHNY, CDR2 SVGAGI (reference sequence). This CDR3 reads CASSMTTTHAYTF. The CDR3 DNA reads TGTGCCAGCAGCATGACTACGACTCATGCCTACACCTTC.

This clonotype was counted at least ten times. The chain is built from TRBV10-2 and TRBJ2-1; 8 bases match TRBD2. V shed 9 bases, J shed 3 bases, and the junction held 4 bases outside the gene matches. This CDR3 has 13 amino acids. From germline, CDR1 is WSHSY and CDR2 SAAADI. The CDR3 DNA reads as TGCGCCAGTCATAGCGGGAACTACAATGAGCAGTTCTTC. Protein product: CASHSGNYNEQFF.

The genes are TRBV28 and TRBJ1-2; TRBD1 matches 9 bases. CDR3 length: 13 residues. V shed 6 bases and J 7 bases; nucleotides not matched to a gene: 6. Germline V CDR1 and CDR2: MDHEN, SYDVKM. The CDR3 spells CASSPDRGSGYTF. The CDR3 bases are TGTGCCAGCAGCCCGGACAGGGGATCTGGCTACACCTTC.

The chain employs TRBV27 and TRBJ1-2, with D unresolved. CDR1 and CDR2 (germline): MNHEY, SMNVEV (reference sequence). Trimming took 6 bases from V and 6 from J, leaving 17 bases between them. This CDR3 contains 14 residues. CDR3 sequence reads: CASSRPGVTNGYTF. The DNA for the CDR3 is TGTGCCAGCAGCCGCCCCGGGGTTACGAATGGCTACACCTTC.

This clonotype was counted many times. The gene calls are TRBV7-2 and TRBJ2-1; TRBD2 aligns across 14 bases. The CDR3 spans 17 residues. The V segment lost 2 bases and the J segment 5 bases; nucleotides outside the gene matches: 5. Looked up from germline, CDR1 is SGHTA and CDR2 is FQGNSA. CDR3 nucleotide sequence: TGTGCCAGCAGCTTACCCACGACTAGCGGGGGGGACAATGAGCAGTTCTTC. It translates to CASSLPTTSGGDNEQFF.

The chain joins TRBV18 to TRBJ2-1; 7 positions agree with TRBD2. This CDR3 is built from 14 residues. J was trimmed by 5 bases and V by 6 bases; bases with no gene match: 7. Germline CDR1 and CDR2: KGHSH and LQKENI. The DNA for the CDR3 is TGTGCCAGCTCCTGGCGGGAGACCCACAATGAGCAGTTCTTC. Translating gives CASSWRETHNEQFF.

A few counts support this clonotype. The chain joins TRBV4-1 to TRBJ1-2; D not resolved. The germline V gene encodes CDR1 MGHRA and CDR2 YSYEKL. Trimming shortened V by 0 bases and J by 8 bases, and 13 bases separated the two germline ends. The CDR3 is made up of 14 amino acids. The CDR3 loop is CASSQDRVIGGYTF. The CDR3 nucleotides read TGCGCCAGCAGCCAAGACCGGGTCATCGGGGGCTACACCTTC.

This clonotype has only a few counts. This chain joins TRBV12-3 or TRBV12-4 and TRBJ2-7, with D maybe TRBD2 (6 bases). The CDR3 has 12 residues. Trimming shortened V by 6 bases and J by 6 bases, and 12 bases separated the two germline ends. The CDR3 loop is CASSRDFGEQYF. CDR3 nucleotides: TGTGCCAGCAGCCGGGACTTCGGCGAGCAGTACTTC.

This clonotype was seen a handful of times. The chain links TRBV12-3 or TRBV12-4 to TRBJ2-1, with D uncertain. The CDR3 has 14 amino acids. V lost 5 bases and J 3 bases, leaving 11 bases between the germline ends. CDR3 sequence: CASSLGRVYNEQFF. CDR3 DNA: TGTGCCAGCAGTCTAGGGCGTGTCTACAATGAGCAGTTCTTC.